Below, one TCR beta chain is given with its context. The antigen it binds to is not known. No base qualities exist here, and no much larger clone lies one base off it. The CDR3 regions of human TCRbeta chains were analyzed by immunosequencing. The authors' analysis ran thus. Repertoire TCRs were checked for matches against a reference library of SARS-CoV-2-specific TCRs that had been generated using the MIRA antigen-specificity platform. Breadth was defined as the fraction of unique TCRs that were SARS-CoV-2-associated. Depth was defined as the fraction of total T cells that were SARS-CoV-2-associated. Using the MIRA data, each spike-specific TCR was mapped to the spike region that the TCR reacts to and placed in a CD4 or CD8 class. Log10-transformed breadth and depth values were compared by one-way ANOVA with Sidak's multiple comparisons tests. Entries here come from immuneACCESS through TCRdb and include only in-frame sequences with V and J called. Some clones fail to appear in such tables; in the studies checked, an unresolved V gene covers under half of the shortfall, and the cause of the remainder is unknown. V and J calls and clone size are copied from that table; D and trimming were computed from the DNA. This sample has about 160,000 clones in its table, and 88% of those were observed once. Roughly 5.5% of the sample is held by the ten biggest clonotypes.

This sample was included in a study of T cell responses to AZD1222 COVID-19 vaccine (dated by TCRdb to the early 2020s). Looking at the study overall: AZD1222 recipients whose second dose came at about 4 weeks and those whose second dose came at about 12 weeks were combined into one group, since spike-specific TCR depth and breadth did not differ between the two schedules. TCR sequencing was performed for about 250 trial participants, of whom about 200 were given two doses of AZD1222 and around 26 were given two doses of MenACWY control vaccine. Trial participants were enrolled by age into subgroups of 18-55, 56-69 and 70-plus years, and roughly 150, 30 and 60 TCR-sequenced participants, respectively, were included in these subgroups. The research as a whole found: Participants were mostly white British, with more females than males. The authors suggested clonal diversity may have been underestimated. Because no day 14 peak-response samples were available, the repertoires could be characterized only after the peak T cell response. Epitopes outside the regions mutated in the B.1.351 and B.1.1.7 variants were reportedly recognized by nearly half of the unique spike-specific TCRs. Spike-specific TCR breadth and depth rose significantly after two AZD1222 doses compared with day 0 and with MenACWY recipients. The 56-69-year group was small, and its depth increase did not reach significance, likely because of low power. Conclusions about previously exposed vaccinees were limited because only six AZD1222 recipients were SARS-CoV-2 seropositive at baseline. The vaccine-associated CD4 TCRs covered the entire spike protein, and the dominant responses fell in regions 160-218 and 743-854.

This specimen's time point label, per the study, means: baseline before first vaccination. Vaccinee samples were obtained from the UK trials COV001 and COV002, which included a single-blind randomized controlled phase 2/3 trial of AZD1222 (ChAdOx1 nCoV-19) in healthy adults. Trial participant PBMC samples were collected at day 0 and day 28 after the second dose for TCRbeta chain sequencing. Trimming removed 0 bases from V and 5 bases from J, leaving 2 bases between the germline ends. Its CDR3 holds 12 amino acids, cysteine through phenylalanine. Only the CDR3 part of the read is kept: 36 bases, read in frame from the first base.

The sequence came from an adult in good health. The sequence is built from TRBV12-3 or TRBV12-4 and TRBJ1-5; the D gene identity is not certain. This specimen was peripheral blood, taken on day 0 of AZD1222 vaccination. The bases are TGTGCCAGCAGTTTAGCCGATCAGCCCCAGCATTTT. Translated, this gives CASSLADQPQHF.